This TCR beta chain is drawn from a study of shared clonotypes between healthy human individuals. Measured with immunoSEQ multiplex PCR; TCRdb has only the in-frame clones, and not every one. The sample includes about 1,800,000 clones, approximately 94% seen only once; the top ten take 0.9% to 1.5%. In germline, CDR1 is SGHVS, CDR2 FQNEAQ. The V gene lost 1 base and the J gene lost 8 bases, with 8 bases spanning the gap. The length of the CDR3 is 12 residues. Positive CCR7 selection of CD45RO-negative cells yielded the naive CD8 cells, and terminally differentiated effector memory CD45RA+ cells were excluded.

Sequencing input: naive CD8+ T cells sorted from blood. The clonotype was recovered from a man in his late teens or twenties in good health. The J gene is TRBJ1-1, the V gene TRBV7-8; D call uncertain. DNA for the CDR3: TGTGCCAGCAGCTTAGATCCCAGGGAAGCTTTCTTT. It encodes CASSLDPREAFF.